The clone carrying this T cell receptor (beta chain) was recorded a few times. These data are taken from a study of shared clonotypes between healthy human individuals. J gave up 3 bases and V 7 bases, and 9 bases lay outside the gene matches. The germline gives CDR1 SGHNT, CDR2 YYREEE (reference sequence). The CDR3 has 14 residues. Clones were read by immunoSEQ multiplex PCR, and TCRdb kept only the in-frame ones, dropping some. The sample lists approximately 510,000 clones; roughly 78% were seen once. The TCR sequence derives from a woman aged 40 to 50 in good health. Some clones in this sample may be carry-over from other donors' samples. The chain carries TRBV5-4 and TRBJ2-7; 8 bases are shared with TRBD2. Sequenced sample: PBMCs. CDR3 DNA: TGTGCCAGCGGCGAAAGGACTAGCAGCTACGAGCAGTACTTC. This sequence encodes CASGERTSSYEQYF.